This T cell receptor (beta chain) was captured by sequencing in a study of vaccination effects on CD4 cells after COVID-19. Turning to the study itself: Samples gathered post-vaccine arrived a median of 72 days past the second dose.

In the ViraFEST assay, antigen-specific CD4+ clonotypes were identified by expansion after peptide-pool stimulation. Upon completion of under eleven days in culture, CD4+ T cells were isolated. Participants got two doses of BNT162b2 or mRNA-1273 vaccine. Wells containing approximately 2 million PBMC each were cultured with 10 IU/ml IL-2 and approximately 10 ug/ml peptides. In the cultures, half the medium was exchanged for IL-2 medium on days 3 and 7. Study conclusions and caveats: Vaccine- and infection-induced clones showed marked clonal contraction late following vaccination.

TCRdb's copy holds only in-frame clones and misses some; the assay was immunoSEQ multiplex PCR. The repertoire holds about 26,000 clones, with 75% to 80% as singletons. This clone was observed a handful of times. The antigen is undetermined. With 1 base removed from V and 4 bases from J, the gap between germline ends came to 7 bases. Germline-derived CDR1 and CDR2 are SEHNR and FQNEAQ (reference sequence). This CDR3 contains 13 residues. Sequencing used CD4+ T cells from PBMCs cultured with SARS-CoV-2 spike peptides, obtained after COVID-19 vaccination. This TCR was recovered from a human donor who received a COVID-19 vaccine. Some clones in this sample may be carry-over from other donors' samples. This chain connects TRBV7-9 to TRBJ2-5; D gene ambiguous. CDR3 nucleotide sequence: TGTGCCAGCAGCTTAGTGGCAGTAGAGACCCAGTACTTC. Translation gives CASSLVAVETQYF.